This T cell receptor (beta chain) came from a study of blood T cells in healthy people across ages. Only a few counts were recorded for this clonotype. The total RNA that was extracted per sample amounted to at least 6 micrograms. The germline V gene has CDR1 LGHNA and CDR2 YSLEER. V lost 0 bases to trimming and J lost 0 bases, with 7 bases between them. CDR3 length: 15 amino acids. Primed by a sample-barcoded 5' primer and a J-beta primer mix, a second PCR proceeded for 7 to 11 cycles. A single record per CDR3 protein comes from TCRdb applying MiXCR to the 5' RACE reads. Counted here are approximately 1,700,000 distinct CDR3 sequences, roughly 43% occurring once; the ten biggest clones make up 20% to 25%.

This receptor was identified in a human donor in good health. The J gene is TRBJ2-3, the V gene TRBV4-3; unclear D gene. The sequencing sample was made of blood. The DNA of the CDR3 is TGCGCCAGCAGCCAAGAGCAGACTAGCACAGATACGCAGTATTTT. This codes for CASSQEQTSTDTQYF.